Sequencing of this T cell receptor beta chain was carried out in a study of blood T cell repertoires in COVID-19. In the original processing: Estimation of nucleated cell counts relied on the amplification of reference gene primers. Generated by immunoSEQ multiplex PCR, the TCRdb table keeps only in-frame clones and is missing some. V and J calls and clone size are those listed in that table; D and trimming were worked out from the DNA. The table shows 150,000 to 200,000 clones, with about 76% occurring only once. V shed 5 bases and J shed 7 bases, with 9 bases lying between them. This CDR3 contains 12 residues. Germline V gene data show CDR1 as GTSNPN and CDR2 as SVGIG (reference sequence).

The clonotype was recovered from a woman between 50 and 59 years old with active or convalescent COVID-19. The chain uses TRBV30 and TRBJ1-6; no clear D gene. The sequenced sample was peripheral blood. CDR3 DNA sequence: TGTGCCTGGGGTAGTCCGAATTCACCCCTCCACTTT. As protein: CAWGSPNSPLHF.